This TCR beta chain was sequenced for a study of control samples from healthy donors and cancer patients. This CDR3 spans 16 amino acids. V gave up 1 base and J gave up 6 bases; unmatched junction bases: 7. Germline V CDR1 and CDR2: SGHTA, FQGNSA. The repertoire was sequenced with immunoSEQ multiplex PCR; TCRdb's copy has only in-frame clones and lacks some. The top ten clones hold 5.5% to 6% of a sample with 150,000 to 160,000 clones, approximately 94% of them seen once. A few counts support this clone. The rearrangement uses TRBV7-2 and TRBJ2-1; 9 nucleotides match TRBD2. The specimen was blood. The origin of this receptor is a man aged 35-49 years in good health. The CDR3 DNA reads TGTGCCAGCAGCTTAGACCGCGGGGGGGCTGGCAATGAGCAGTTCTTC. This sequence encodes CASSLDRGGAGNEQFF. The full variable domain, rest sourced from reference TRBV7-2 and TRBJ2-1, is GAGVSQSPSNKVTEKGKDVELRCDPISGHTALYWYRQSLGQGLEFLIYFQGNSAPDKSGLPSDRFSAERTGGSVSTLTIQRTQQEDSAVYLCASSLDRGGAGNEQFFGPGTRLTVL.